The rows below give T cell receptor beta chains drawn from one sample of a study of memory CD4+ T cells and cytomegalovirus serostatus. Using immunoSEQ multiplex PCR, the repertoire was profiled, and TCRdb retains in-frame clones only, with some absent. Found here are about 50,000 clones, around 74% of them singletons; the top ten hold 0.5% to 0.65%. The material sequenced was memory CD4+ T cells from blood. These receptors came from an adult in good health and CMV-seronegative. CDR3s include the opening cysteine and the closing phenylalanine or tryptophan. Each record gives: CDR3 length, D gene, V gene, J gene, clone size, CDR3 protein, CDR3 DNA. A D gene is named only where the DNA matches it firmly. Clone size is shown for a subset of rows, as once, few, many or a class of expanded clone.

len: 15
d_gene: -
v_gene: TRBV9
j_gene: TRBJ2-2
abundance: -
CDR3aa: CASSVANTNTGELFF
CDR3nt: TGTGCCAGCAGCGTAGCCAATACGAACACCGGGGAGCTGTTTTTT

len: 17
d_gene: TRBD2
v_gene: TRBV5-1
j_gene: TRBJ2-2
abundance: -
CDR3aa: CASSLSPLAVNTGELFF
CDR3nt: TGCGCCAGCAGCTTGTCCCCTCTAGCGGTGAACACCGGGGAGCTGTTTTTT

len: 11
d_gene: -
v_gene: TRBV6-5
j_gene: TRBJ2-3
abundance: -
CDR3aa: CASSHLDTQYF
CDR3nt: TGTGCCAGCAGTCATCTGGATACGCAGTATTTT

len: 12
d_gene: -
v_gene: TRBV11-3
j_gene: TRBJ2-3
abundance: few
CDR3aa: CASSSNSGTQYF
CDR3nt: TGTGCCAGCAGCTCGAATTCCGGTACGCAGTATTTT

len: 16
d_gene: -
v_gene: TRBV9
j_gene: TRBJ1-4
abundance: -
CDR3aa: CASSPGDRRHNEKLFF
CDR3nt: TGTGCCAGCAGTCCTGGTGACAGGAGACATAATGAAAAACTGTTTTTT

len: 14
d_gene: TRBD2
v_gene: TRBV7-6
j_gene: TRBJ2-5
abundance: -
CDR3aa: CASSLGLAGETQYF
CDR3nt: TGTGCCAGCAGCTTAGGACTAGCGGGGGAGACCCAGTACTTC

len: 16
d_gene: -
v_gene: TRBV19
j_gene: TRBJ1-3
abundance: few
CDR3aa: CASSIETGSSGNTIYF
CDR3nt: TGTGCCAGTAGTATCGAGACAGGCAGCTCTGGAAACACCATATATTTT

len: 15
d_gene: -
v_gene: TRBV9
j_gene: TRBJ1-2
abundance: many
CDR3aa: CASSVEGAGSYGYTF
CDR3nt: TGTGCCAGCAGCGTAGAGGGTGCAGGGAGCTATGGCTACACCTTC

len: 18
d_gene: TRBD1
v_gene: TRBV6-1
j_gene: TRBJ1-3
abundance: -
CDR3aa: CASSEFRPQGASGNTIYF
CDR3nt: TGTGCCAGCAGTGAATTTCGACCCCAGGGGGCTTCTGGAAACACCATATATTTT

len: 15
d_gene: -
v_gene: TRBV5-1
j_gene: TRBJ2-7
abundance: few
CDR3aa: CASSLDGGLIYEQYF
CDR3nt: TGCGCCAGCAGCTTGGACGGGGGGCTAATCTACGAGCAGTACTTC

len: 15
d_gene: -
v_gene: TRBV11-2
j_gene: TRBJ2-7
abundance: -
CDR3aa: CASTLRQQGRGEQYF
CDR3nt: TGTGCCAGCACCCTTAGGCAACAGGGAAGGGGAGAGCAGTACTTC

len: 12
d_gene: TRBD2
v_gene: TRBV7-9
j_gene: TRBJ2-7
abundance: -
CDR3aa: CASSLVGGLEHF
CDR3nt: TGTGCCAGCAGCTTGGTGGGAGGACTAGAGCACTTC

len: 14
d_gene: -
v_gene: TRBV9
j_gene: TRBJ2-2
abundance: few
CDR3aa: CASSVALGTGELFF
CDR3nt: TGTGCCAGCAGCGTAGCTCTGGGGACCGGGGAGCTGTTTTTT

len: 14
d_gene: -
v_gene: TRBV15
j_gene: TRBJ1-2
abundance: -
CDR3aa: CATSVPGVDYGYTF
CDR3nt: TGTGCCACCAGCGTCCCAGGGGTTGACTATGGCTACACCTTC

len: 19
d_gene: TRBD2
v_gene: TRBV10-3
j_gene: TRBJ2-3
abundance: -
CDR3aa: CAISPRGAGGIERTDTQYF
CDR3nt: TGTGCCATCAGTCCCAGGGGAGCGGGGGGCATAGAACGCACAGATACGCAGTATTTT

len: 15
d_gene: TRBD1
v_gene: TRBV14
j_gene: TRBJ1-2
abundance: -
CDR3aa: CASSQVTGPLSGYTF
CDR3nt: TGTGCCAGCAGCCAAGTGACAGGGCCGCTAAGTGGCTACACCTTC

len: 13
d_gene: -
v_gene: TRBV7-2
j_gene: TRBJ1-5
abundance: few
CDR3aa: CASSPGFNQPQHF
CDR3nt: TGTGCCAGCAGCCCGGGCTTCAATCAGCCCCAGCATTTT

len: 15
d_gene: TRBD1
v_gene: TRBV10-3
j_gene: TRBJ2-2
abundance: -
CDR3aa: CAISRDSQATGELFF
CDR3nt: TGTGCCATCAGCAGGGACAGCCAGGCCACCGGGGAGCTGTTTTTT

len: 12
d_gene: -
v_gene: TRBV2
j_gene: TRBJ2-7
abundance: few
CDR3aa: CASTSEGPRQYF
CDR3nt: TGTGCCAGCACGTCCGAGGGTCCTCGGCAGTACTTC

len: 12
d_gene: -
v_gene: TRBV6-1
j_gene: TRBJ2-3
abundance: -
CDR3aa: CASRYFGREQYF
CDR3nt: TGTGCCAGCAGGTACTTCGGGAGAGAGCAGTATTTT

len: 14
d_gene: -
v_gene: TRBV5-1
j_gene: TRBJ1-5
abundance: -
CDR3aa: CASSLEGGAQPQHF
CDR3nt: TGCGCCAGCAGCTTGGAGGGAGGGGCTCAGCCCCAGCATTTT

len: 16
d_gene: -
v_gene: TRBV4-2
j_gene: TRBJ1-5
abundance: -
CDR3aa: CASSQEGQGSNQPQHF
CDR3nt: TGTGCCAGCAGCCAAGAAGGCCAGGGCAGCAATCAGCCCCAGCATTTT

len: 12
d_gene: -
v_gene: TRBV15
j_gene: TRBJ1-4
abundance: -
CDR3aa: CATSDRNEKLFF
CDR3nt: TGTGCCACCAGCGATAGGAATGAAAAACTGTTTTTT

len: 15
d_gene: -
v_gene: TRBV6-1
j_gene: TRBJ1-5
abundance: -
CDR3aa: CASSEAGHGGQPQHF
CDR3nt: TGTGCCAGCAGTGAAGCGGGACACGGTGGACAGCCCCAGCATTTT

len: 17
d_gene: -
v_gene: TRBV5-4
j_gene: TRBJ2-2
abundance: -
CDR3aa: CASSRKRGADNTGELFF
CDR3nt: TGTGCCAGCAGCCGGAAACGGGGGGCTGATAACACCGGGGAGCTGTTTTTT

len: 12
d_gene: -
v_gene: TRBV18
j_gene: TRBJ2-5
abundance: -
CDR3aa: CASSPYQETQYF
CDR3nt: TGTGCCAGCTCACCGTATCAAGAGACCCAGTACTTC

len: 16
d_gene: -
v_gene: TRBV30
j_gene: TRBJ2-6
abundance: -
CDR3aa: CAWTQPRGSGANVLTF
CDR3nt: TGTGCCTGGACACAGCCCAGGGGTTCTGGGGCCAACGTCCTGACTTTC

len: 14
d_gene: TRBD2
v_gene: TRBV7-2
j_gene: TRBJ2-1
abundance: -
CDR3aa: CASSLVGLADEQFF
CDR3nt: TGTGCCAGCAGCTTAGTTGGACTAGCGGATGAGCAGTTCTTC

len: 14
d_gene: -
v_gene: TRBV5-1
j_gene: TRBJ2-1
abundance: once
CDR3aa: CASSLLSPPGEQFF
CDR3nt: TGCGCCAGCAGCTTGTTATCCCCCCCGGGTGAGCAGTTCTTC

len: 13
d_gene: -
v_gene: TRBV5-1
j_gene: TRBJ2-7
abundance: -
CDR3aa: CASSATVTYEQYF
CDR3nt: TGCGCCAGCAGCGCGACAGTAACCTACGAGCAGTACTTC

len: 13
d_gene: TRBD1
v_gene: TRBV5-6
j_gene: TRBJ1-1
abundance: -
CDR3aa: CASRGTGVTEAFF
CDR3nt: TGTGCCAGCAGGGGGACAGGGGTGACTGAAGCTTTCTTT

len: 15
d_gene: -
v_gene: TRBV7-2
j_gene: TRBJ2-1
abundance: once
CDR3aa: CASSLDPDVYNEQFF
CDR3nt: TGTGCCAGCAGCTTAGATCCAGACGTGTACAATGAGCAGTTCTTC

len: 17
d_gene: TRBD2
v_gene: TRBV27
j_gene: TRBJ2-1
abundance: -
CDR3aa: CASSLSVTSGGSSEQFF
CDR3nt: TGTGCCAGCAGTTTATCGGTAACTAGCGGGGGGTCTTCTGAGCAGTTCTTC

len: 15
d_gene: -
v_gene: TRBV19
j_gene: TRBJ2-7
abundance: few
CDR3aa: CASSIAGTLFGEQYF
CDR3nt: TGTGCCAGTAGTATAGCCGGGACACTCTTCGGCGAGCAGTACTTC

len: 18
d_gene: -
v_gene: TRBV5-4
j_gene: TRBJ1-2
abundance: few
CDR3aa: CASSLNRVGLTANYGYTF
CDR3nt: TGTGCCAGCAGCTTGAACCGGGTGGGCCTTACCGCTAACTATGGCTACACCTTC

len: 15
d_gene: TRBD1
v_gene: TRBV5-1
j_gene: TRBJ1-2
abundance: -
CDR3aa: CASNRQGAPSDGYTF
CDR3nt: TGCGCCAGCAACCGACAGGGGGCCCCCTCTGATGGCTACACCTTC

len: 17
d_gene: TRBD2
v_gene: TRBV9
j_gene: TRBJ2-1
abundance: -
CDR3aa: CASSLGLAGGLYNEQFF
CDR3nt: TGTGCCAGCAGCTTGGGACTAGCGGGGGGGTTGTACAATGAGCAGTTCTTC

len: 16
d_gene: -
v_gene: TRBV5-8
j_gene: TRBJ1-1
abundance: -
CDR3aa: CASSWRGSGTNTEAFF
CDR3nt: TGTGCCAGCAGCTGGCGGGGCTCAGGTACGAACACTGAAGCTTTCTTT

len: 12
d_gene: -
v_gene: TRBV7-2
j_gene: TRBJ1-2
abundance: -
CDR3aa: CASSLEGVGYTF
CDR3nt: TGTGCCAGCAGCTTAGAAGGGGTCGGCTACACCTTC

len: 14
d_gene: -
v_gene: TRBV7-2
j_gene: TRBJ2-7
abundance: -
CDR3aa: CASSHSLQNYEQYF
CDR3nt: TGTGCCAGCAGCCACAGCCTACAGAACTACGAGCAGTACTTC

len: 13
d_gene: TRBD1
v_gene: TRBV10-3
j_gene: TRBJ1-4
abundance: -
CDR3aa: CAIRQGTNEKLFF
CDR3nt: TGTGCCATCCGACAGGGGACTAATGAAAAACTGTTTTTT

len: 13
d_gene: -
v_gene: TRBV7-2
j_gene: TRBJ1-5
abundance: once
CDR3aa: CASSLNLNQPQHF
CDR3nt: TGTGCCAGCAGCTTAAACCTCAATCAGCCCCAGCATTTT

len: 21
d_gene: -
v_gene: TRBV4-3
j_gene: TRBJ1-1
abundance: -
CDR3aa: CASSQDGGRVFRVGGNTEAFF
CDR3nt: TGCGCCAGCAGCCAAGATGGGGGCAGGGTTTTTCGTGTTGGAGGTAACACTGAAGCTTTCTTT

len: 15
d_gene: TRBD1
v_gene: TRBV29-1
j_gene: TRBJ1-2
abundance: -
CDR3aa: CSVERADRFNYGYTF
CDR3nt: TGCAGCGTTGAGAGGGCGGACAGGTTTAATTATGGCTACACCTTC

len: 15
d_gene: -
v_gene: TRBV11-1
j_gene: TRBJ2-7
abundance: -
CDR3aa: CASSLAGAGRYEQYF
CDR3nt: TGTGCCAGCAGCTTAGCGGGGGCAGGAAGATACGAGCAGTACTTC

len: 13
d_gene: -
v_gene: TRBV18
j_gene: TRBJ1-1
abundance: -
CDR3aa: CASSLQGSTEAFF
CDR3nt: TGTGCCAGCTCACTACAGGGTAGTACTGAAGCTTTCTTT

len: 15
d_gene: -
v_gene: TRBV28
j_gene: TRBJ1-4
abundance: -
CDR3aa: CASNSREATNEKLFF
CDR3nt: TGTGCCAGCAACAGTCGCGAAGCAACTAATGAAAAACTGTTTTTT

len: 15
d_gene: TRBD1
v_gene: TRBV2
j_gene: TRBJ1-6
abundance: -
CDR3aa: CATSGGSQKNSPLHF
CDR3nt: TGTGCCACTTCAGGGGGCAGCCAGAAGAATTCACCCCTCCACTTT